The 16 T cell receptor beta chains given below trace back to one sample, sequenced in a study of control samples from healthy donors and cancer patients (dated by TCRdb to the early 2020s). Receptor amplification or capture employed the immunoSEQ multiplex PCR assay. This immuneACCESS table, as held by TCRdb, lists in-frame sequences with V and J called but not all clones. Of the missing ones, under half trace to an unresolved V gene in checked studies; the others have no known cause. This sample holds 100,000 to 150,000 clones; roughly 87% were observed only once. The biggest ten clones account for around 1.7% of the sample. Specimen: blood. The receptors stem from a man younger than 30 in good health.

This clone was observed once. DNA of the CDR3: TGCGCCAGCAGCCAAGATGAGAGGATTGGGGGCTACACCTTC. Protein product: CASSQDERIGGYTF. V is TRBV4-3 and J is TRBJ1-2; no firm D call. Germline CDR1 reads LGHNA; CDR2 reads YSLEER. The CDR3 has 14 residues. The V end was cut by 0 bases, the J end by 8 bases, with 13 bases between.

This chain links TRBV28 with TRBJ1-1, with TRBD1 matching over 7 bases. Trimming removed 7 bases from V and 1 base from J; junction bases left unmatched: 12. This CDR3 is built from 16 residues. Germline V gives CDR1 MDHEN, CDR2 SYDVKM. The CDR3 DNA is TGTGCCAGCATCCCCCCGACAGGGACTAGGAACACTGAAGCTTTCTTT. Amino acid sequence: CASIPPTGTRNTEAFF.

The chain joins TRBV29-1 to TRBJ2-5; no clear D. CDR1 is SQVTM, CDR2 ANQGSEA, per germline. The CDR3 has 13 amino acids. Trimming cost V 3 bases and J 0 bases, with 8 bases left between them. The CDR3 spells CSVELGYQETQYF. The DNA of the CDR3 is TGCAGCGTTGAGTTAGGGTACCAAGAGACCCAGTACTTC.

This clone was detected a few times. Here the CDR3 DNA reads TGTGCCAGCAGCCATCGGACGGTTGTACAGAATCAGCCCCAGCATTTT. The encoded protein is CASSHRTVVQNQPQHF. V is TRBV6-2 or TRBV6-3 and J is TRBJ1-5, with D uncertain. CDR1 and CDR2 from the germline V gene are MNHEY and SVGEGT. This CDR3 contains 16 residues. The germline V and J ends were trimmed by 6 bases and 4 bases, with 19 bases remaining between them.

The chain is built from TRBV7-2 and TRBJ2-1; D not certain. Trimming shortened V by 5 bases and J by 6 bases, and 26 bases separated the two germline ends. Looked up from germline, CDR1 is SGHTA and CDR2 is FQGNSA. This CDR3 has 18 residues. CDR3 nucleotides: TGTGCCAGCAGCCCCGTCCCCAGGCGGCATAGCATAGCCAATGAGCAGTTCTTC. It translates to CASSPVPRRHSIANEQFF. Full variable domain (missing parts from reference TRBV7-2 and TRBJ2-1): GAGVSQSPSNKVTEKGKDVELRCDPISGHTALYWYRQSLGQGLEFLIYFQGNSAPDKSGLPSDRFSAERTGGSVSTLTIQRTQQEDSAVYLCASSPVPRRHSIANEQFFGPGTRLTVL.

CDR3 loop: CASGSGTDTQYF. The CDR3, as DNA: TGTGCTAGTGGTTCTGGTACAGATACGCAGTATTTT. The chain joins TRBV12-5 to TRBJ2-3, with D hard to call. CDR3 length: 12 amino acids. Germline V CDR1 and CDR2: LGHNT, FRNRAP. V dropped 4 bases and J dropped 3 bases, with 5 bases sitting between them.

In DNA, the CDR3 is TGTGCCAGCTCACCACAATTGGATAGCAATCAGCCCCAGCATTTT. It specifies CASSPQLDSNQPQHF. This chain links TRBV18 with TRBJ1-5; D is undetermined. CDR3 length equals 15 residues. Germline values: CDR1 KGHSH, CDR2 LQKENI. Trimming cost V 1 base and J 0 bases, with 7 bases left between them.

The chain joins TRBV9 to TRBJ2-1; no reliable D call. Germline V gene data show CDR1 as SGDLS and CDR2 as YYNGEE. The CDR3 runs 13 residues. Trimming removed 3 bases from V and 4 bases from J, with 8 bases in between. The CDR3 nucleotides read TGTGCCAGCAGCGCCCCGGCATACAATGAGCAGTTCTTC. Encoded protein: CASSAPAYNEQFF.

J is TRBJ1-4 and V is TRBV7-2; maybe TRBD1 (6 bases). The CDR3 totals 14 residues. CDR1 SGHTA and CDR2 FQGNSA come from the germline V gene. V was cut by 2 bases and J by 8 bases, with 12 bases left in between. The CDR3 spells CASSLQQGGEKLFF. The CDR3 nucleotides are TGTGCCAGCAGCTTACAACAGGGAGGGGAAAAACTGTTTTTT.

The V call is TRBV4-3, the J call TRBJ2-3, with 11 nucleotides matching TRBD1. The germline V gene has CDR1 LGHNA and CDR2 YSLEER. CDR3 length: 17 amino acids. V lost 0 bases and J lost 4; bases outside the gene matches: 6. Written as DNA, the CDR3 is TGCGCCAGCAGCCAAGATTTAGTGGGACAGGGGGCAGATACGCAGTATTTT. It is translated as CASSQDLVGQGADTQYF.

This chain uses TRBV7-3 with TRBJ2-5, with D perhaps TRBD1 (6 bases). Germline V CDR1 and CDR2: SGHTA, FQGTGA. V lost 4 bases, J lost 0 bases, and 6 bases lay in between. This CDR3 is 13 amino acids long. The CDR3: CASSSGDQETQYF. Written as DNA, the CDR3 is TGTGCCAGCAGCTCAGGGGACCAAGAGACCCAGTACTTC.

This clone occurred a few times. A read error may account for a junction end that differs from germline. The chain combines TRBV4-2 with TRBJ2-3, with 11 nucleotides matching TRBD2. The CDR3 has 12 residues. Germline V CDR1 and CDR2: LGHNA, YNFKEQ. Here the CDR3 reads CASSQWGLAAVF. DNA of the CDR3: TGTGCCAGCAGCCAATGGGGACTAGCGGCCGTCTTT.

The chain has TRBV9 and TRBJ2-1, with 8 bases lining up with TRBD2. The V and J ends lost 4 bases and 14 bases, in that order; junction bases with no gene match: 17. The germline V gene encodes CDR1 SGDLS and CDR2 YYNGEE. The CDR3 has 15 amino acids. The DNA of the CDR3 is TGTGCCAGCAGCCCTCGTGGGGCGGGAGGACGGGGAGAGTTCTTC. Protein sequence: CASSPRGAGGRGEFF.

The J gene is TRBJ2-5, the V gene TRBV7-3; unclear D gene. The germline gives CDR1 SGHTA, CDR2 FQGTGA. The V end lost 4 bases, the J end lost 1 base, and 7 bases lay between the germline ends. This CDR3 is built from 13 residues. The CDR3 DNA reads as TGTGCCAGCAGCTCCCGAACCCAAGAGACCCAGTACTTC. The encoded protein is CASSSRTQETQYF.

The V call is TRBV5-8, the J call TRBJ2-3; 9 bases are a match to TRBD1. Per germline, CDR1 SGHTS and CDR2 YDEGEE. The CDR3 is 14 amino acids. V lost 1 base to trimming and J lost 4 bases; unmatched junction nucleotides: 1. For the CDR3, the DNA is TGTGCCAGCAGCTTGAGGACAGGGGCAGATACGCAGTATTTT. This encodes CASSLRTGADTQYF.

The V and J genes are TRBV19 and TRBJ1-2, with 9 bases identical to TRBD1. The germline V gene has CDR1 LNHDA and CDR2 SQIVND (reference sequence). The CDR3 has 15 residues. V dropped 5 bases and J dropped 6; count of bases not matched to a gene: 10. The CDR3 reads CASSAPGQGRDGYTF. The CDR3 DNA is TGTGCCAGTAGTGCCCCGGGACAGGGACGAGATGGCTACACCTTC.